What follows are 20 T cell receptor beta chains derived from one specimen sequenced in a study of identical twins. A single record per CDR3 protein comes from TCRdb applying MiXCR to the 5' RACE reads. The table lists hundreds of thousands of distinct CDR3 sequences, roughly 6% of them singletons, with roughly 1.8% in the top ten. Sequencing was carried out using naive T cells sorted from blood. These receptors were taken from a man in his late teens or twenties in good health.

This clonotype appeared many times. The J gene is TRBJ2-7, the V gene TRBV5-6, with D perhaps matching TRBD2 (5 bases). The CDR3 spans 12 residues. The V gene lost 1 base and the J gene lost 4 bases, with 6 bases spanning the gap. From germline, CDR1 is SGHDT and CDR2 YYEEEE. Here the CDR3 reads CASSLREYEQYV. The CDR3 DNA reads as TGTGCCAGCAGCTTGCGGGAATACGAGCAGTACGTC.

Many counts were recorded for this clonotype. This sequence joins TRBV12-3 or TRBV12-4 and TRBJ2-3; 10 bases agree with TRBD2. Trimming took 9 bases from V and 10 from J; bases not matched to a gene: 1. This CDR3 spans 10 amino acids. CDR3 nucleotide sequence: TGTGCCAGTGGGACTAGCGCGCAGTATTTT. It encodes CASGTSAQYF.

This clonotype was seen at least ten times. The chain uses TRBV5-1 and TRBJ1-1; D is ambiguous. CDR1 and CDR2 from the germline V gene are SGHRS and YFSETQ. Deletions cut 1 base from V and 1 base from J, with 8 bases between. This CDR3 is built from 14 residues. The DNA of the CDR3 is TGCGCCAGCAGCTTGTCAGTCGAGAACACTGAAGCTTTCTTT. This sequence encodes CASSLSVENTEAFF.

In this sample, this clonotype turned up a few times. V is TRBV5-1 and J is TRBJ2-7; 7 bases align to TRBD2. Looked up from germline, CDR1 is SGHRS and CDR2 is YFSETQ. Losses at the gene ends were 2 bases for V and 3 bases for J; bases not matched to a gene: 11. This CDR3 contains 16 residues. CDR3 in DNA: TGCGCCAGCAGCTTTCGAGATAGCGGGCGCAACTACGAGCAGTACTTC. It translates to CASSFRDSGRNYEQYF.

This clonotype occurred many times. The CDR3 loop is CSVTRDHEQFF. CDR3 nucleotides: TGCAGCGTGACCAGGGACCATGAGCAGTTCTTC. This chain joins TRBV29-1 and TRBJ2-1; either TRBD1 or TRBD2 may fit D (5 bases each). The CDR3 is made up of 11 amino acids. Germline CDR1 SQVTM, CDR2 ANQGSEA. V was clipped by 6 bases and J by 8 bases, with 11 bases between them.

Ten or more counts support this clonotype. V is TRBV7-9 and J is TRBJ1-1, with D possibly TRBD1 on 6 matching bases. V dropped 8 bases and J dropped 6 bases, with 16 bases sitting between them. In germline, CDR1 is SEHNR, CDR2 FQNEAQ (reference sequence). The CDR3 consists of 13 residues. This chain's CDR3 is CASVTQGMAEAFF. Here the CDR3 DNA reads TGTGCCAGCGTCACCCAGGGGATGGCTGAAGCTTTCTTT.

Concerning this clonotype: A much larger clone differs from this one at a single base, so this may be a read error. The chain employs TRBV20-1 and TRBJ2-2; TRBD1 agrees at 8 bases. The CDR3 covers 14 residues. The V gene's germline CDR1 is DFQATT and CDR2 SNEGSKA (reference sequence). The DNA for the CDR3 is TGCAGTGCTAGTATCCCAGGGGGCACCGGGGAGCCGTTTTTT. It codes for CSASIPGGTGEPFF.

CDR3 coding DNA: TGTGCCAGCAGTTTTCAGGGAGGAGGCTACGAGCAGTACTTC. Residues: CASSFQGGGYEQYF. This rearrangement joins TRBV27 to TRBJ2-7; tentative D call: TRBD2 (6 bases). Germline CDR1 reads MNHEY; CDR2 reads SMNVEV (reference sequence). V lost 3 bases, J lost 3 bases, and 12 bases lay in between. There are 14 residues in the CDR3.

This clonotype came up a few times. The CDR3 nucleotides read TGTGCCAGCAGCACTGAGCCGGGACCCCAGTACTTC. It translates to CASSTEPGPQYF. The chain recombines TRBV21-1 with TRBJ2-5; the table's D call, TRBD1, has no DNA check behind it. TRBV21-1 is a known pseudogene. CDR3 length equals 12 residues.

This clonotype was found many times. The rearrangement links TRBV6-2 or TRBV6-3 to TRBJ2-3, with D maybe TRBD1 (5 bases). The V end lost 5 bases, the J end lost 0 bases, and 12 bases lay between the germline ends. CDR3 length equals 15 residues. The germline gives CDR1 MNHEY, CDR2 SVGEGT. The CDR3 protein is CASSPPGASTDTQYF. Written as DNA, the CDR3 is TGTGCCAGCAGTCCCCCTGGGGCTAGCACAGATACGCAGTATTTT.

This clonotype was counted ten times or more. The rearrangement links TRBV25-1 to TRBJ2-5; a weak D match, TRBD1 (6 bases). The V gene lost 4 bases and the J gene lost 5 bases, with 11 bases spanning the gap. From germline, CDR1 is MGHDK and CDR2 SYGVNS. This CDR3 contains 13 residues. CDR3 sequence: CASSVLTGETQYF. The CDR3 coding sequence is TGTGCCAGCAGTGTCCTCACAGGGGAGACCCAGTACTTC.

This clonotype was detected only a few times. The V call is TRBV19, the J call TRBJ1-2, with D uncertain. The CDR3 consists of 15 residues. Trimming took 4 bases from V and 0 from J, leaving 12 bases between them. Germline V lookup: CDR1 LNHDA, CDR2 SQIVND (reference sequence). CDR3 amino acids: CASSNRQAANYGYTF. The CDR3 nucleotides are TGTGCCAGTAGTAACAGACAAGCAGCTAACTATGGCTACACCTTC. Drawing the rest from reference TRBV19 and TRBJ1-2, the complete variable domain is DGGITQSPKYLFRKEGQNVTLSCEQNLNHDAMYWYRQDPGQGLRLIYYSQIVNDFQKGDIAEGYSVSREKKESFPLTVTSAQKNPTAFYLCASSNRQAANYGYTFGSGTRLTVV.

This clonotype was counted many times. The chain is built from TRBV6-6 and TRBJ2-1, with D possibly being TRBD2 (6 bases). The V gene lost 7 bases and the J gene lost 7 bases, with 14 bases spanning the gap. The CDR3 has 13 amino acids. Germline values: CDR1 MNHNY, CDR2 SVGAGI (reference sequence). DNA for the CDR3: TGTGCCAGCACCGGGAGCGGTTATAATGAGCAGTTCTTC. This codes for CASTGSGYNEQFF.

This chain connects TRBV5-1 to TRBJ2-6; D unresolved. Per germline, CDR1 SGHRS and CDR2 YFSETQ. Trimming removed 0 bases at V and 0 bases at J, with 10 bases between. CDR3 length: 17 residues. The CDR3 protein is CASSLEAGSSGANVLTF. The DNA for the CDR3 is TGCGCCAGCAGCTTGGAGGCAGGCTCCTCTGGGGCCAACGTCCTGACTTTC.

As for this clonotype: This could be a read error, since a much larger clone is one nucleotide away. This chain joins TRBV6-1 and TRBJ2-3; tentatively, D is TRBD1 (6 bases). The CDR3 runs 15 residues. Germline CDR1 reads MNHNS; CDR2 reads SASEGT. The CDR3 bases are TGTGCCAGCAGTCTCGCGCTGGGGGCGGCAGATACGCTGTATTTT. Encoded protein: CASSLALGAADTLYF.

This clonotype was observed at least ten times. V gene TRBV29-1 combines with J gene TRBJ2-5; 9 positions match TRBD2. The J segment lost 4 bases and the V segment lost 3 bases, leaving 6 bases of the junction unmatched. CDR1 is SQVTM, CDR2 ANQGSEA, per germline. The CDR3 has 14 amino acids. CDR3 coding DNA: TGCAGCGTTGATTTTAGCGGGAGTCGAGAGACCCAGTACTTC. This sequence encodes CSVDFSGSRETQYF.

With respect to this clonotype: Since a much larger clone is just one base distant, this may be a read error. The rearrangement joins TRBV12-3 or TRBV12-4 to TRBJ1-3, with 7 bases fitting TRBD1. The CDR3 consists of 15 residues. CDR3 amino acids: CASSFTGVSGNTKYF. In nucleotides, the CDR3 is TGTGCCAGCAGTTTTACAGGGGTCTCTGGAAACACCAAATATTTT.

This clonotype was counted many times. CDR3 sequence reads: CASSATLAGAYNEQFF. The CDR3 nucleotides read TGTGCCAGCAGCGCGACGCTAGCGGGGGCCTACAATGAGCAGTTCTTC. The chain is built from TRBV9 and TRBJ2-1; TRBD2 agrees at 10 bases. CDR3 size: 16 residues. Per germline, CDR1 SGDLS and CDR2 YYNGEE. The trim removed 3 bases at V and 2 bases at J, leaving 5 bases unmatched.

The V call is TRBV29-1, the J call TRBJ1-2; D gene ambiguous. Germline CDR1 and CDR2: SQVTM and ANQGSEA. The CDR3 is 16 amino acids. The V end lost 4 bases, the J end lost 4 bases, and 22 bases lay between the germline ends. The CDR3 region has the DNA TGCAGCGTTGGTCATAGGAGCCCGCTACCGGGCTATGGCTACACCTTC. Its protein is CSVGHRSPLPGYGYTF.

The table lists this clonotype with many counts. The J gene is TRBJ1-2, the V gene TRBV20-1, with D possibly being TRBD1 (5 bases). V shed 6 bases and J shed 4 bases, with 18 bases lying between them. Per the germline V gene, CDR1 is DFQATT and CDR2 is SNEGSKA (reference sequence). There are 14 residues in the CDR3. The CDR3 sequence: CSAGSGFGSYGYTF. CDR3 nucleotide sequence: TGCAGTGCGGGGTCAGGGTTTGGAAGCTATGGCTACACCTTC.